The 32 T cell receptor beta chains presented below share a single source sample, sequenced in a study of T cell responses to AZD1222 COVID-19 vaccine. TCRdb's copy holds only in-frame clones and misses some; the assay was immunoSEQ multiplex PCR. The table lists roughly 100,000 clones, roughly 90% of them singletons, with about 4.8% in the top ten. The material was peripheral blood, obtained on day 0 of AZD1222 vaccination. These receptors were collected from an adult in good health.

In DNA, the CDR3 is TGTGCCAGCAGCCAAGATGGGGGGACCTTGAGAGCGGGAGGATCGGTTGAGCAGTTCTTC. Its protein is CASSQDGGTLRAGGSVEQFF. The rearrangement links TRBV4-2 to TRBJ2-1; 9 nucleotides match TRBD2. V dropped 0 bases and J dropped 9; count of bases not matched to a gene: 21. Germline CDR1 LGHNA, CDR2 YNFKEQ. The CDR3 length is 20 residues.

This clone appeared a few times. The chain combines TRBV5-6 with TRBJ1-5, with 9 bases identical to TRBD1. CDR3 length: 15 residues. Germline CDR1 SGHDT, CDR2 YYEEEE. The junction had 4 bases not matched to a gene; V was cut back by 0 bases and J by 6 bases. In DNA form, the CDR3 reads TGTGCCAGCAGCTTGGGGGACAGGGACGTTCAGCCCCAGCATTTT. It is translated as CASSLGDRDVQPQHF. The full variable domain, completed using reference TRBV5-6 and TRBJ1-5, is DAGVTQSPTHLIKTRGQQVTLRCSPKSGHDTVSWYQQALGQGPQFIFQYYEEEERQRGNFPDRFSGHQFPNYSSELNVNALLLGDSALYLCASSLGDRDVQPQHFGDGTRLSIL.

The DNA for the CDR3 is TGTGCCAGCAGGTTTAGCGAGATTAACACTGAAGCTTTCTTT. Translating gives CASRFSEINTEAFF. The rearrangement links TRBV2 to TRBJ1-1; D is unresolved. The CDR3 runs to 14 residues. Germline assignment: CDR1 SNHLY and CDR2 FYNNEI. V was cut by 6 bases and J by 2 bases, with 13 bases left in between. Supplemented by reference TRBV2 and TRBJ1-1, the full variable domain reads EPEVTQTPSHQVTQMGQEVILRCVPISNHLYFYWYRQILGQKVEFLVSFYNNEISEKSEIFDDQFSVERPDGSNFTLKIRSTKLEDSAMYFCASRFSEINTEAFFGQGTRLTVV.

The J gene is TRBJ2-7, the V gene TRBV7-2; 12 bases map to TRBD1. CDR3 length: 15 residues. Trimming at V came to 5 bases and at J to 4 bases, leaving 6 bases not matched to a gene. The germline V gene encodes CDR1 SGHTA and CDR2 FQGNSA. CDR3 amino acids: CASSVRDRGLYEQYF. The CDR3 bases are TGTGCCAGCAGCGTCCGGGACAGGGGGCTTTACGAGCAGTACTTC.

The chain carries TRBV13 and TRBJ1-1; 7 bases agree with TRBD1. Per germline, CDR1 PRHDT and CDR2 FYEKMQ (reference sequence). V dropped 6 bases and J dropped 7; count of bases not matched to a gene: 5. CDR3 size: 12 residues. CDR3 sequence: CASSLDRREAFF. The CDR3, as DNA: TGTGCCAGCAGTTTGGACAGGCGTGAAGCTTTCTTT.

This clone was seen a handful of times. The V and J genes are TRBV6-2 or TRBV6-3 and TRBJ2-7; D not resolved. The V end was cut by 5 bases, the J end by 4 bases, with 9 bases between. Per germline, CDR1 MNHEY and CDR2 SVGEGT. This CDR3 is built from 12 residues. The CDR3 sequence is CASSVRLYEQYF. In DNA, the CDR3 is TGTGCCAGCAGTGTTCGACTGTACGAGCAGTACTTC.

This clone has only one observation. This rearrangement joins TRBV4-2 to TRBJ2-4, with 11 bases that match TRBD1. V dropped 4 bases and J dropped 8; count of bases not matched to a gene: 4. Germline assignment: CDR1 LGHNA and CDR2 YNFKEQ. This CDR3 has 14 amino acids. The CDR3 bases are TGTGCCAGCAGCCCGGGACAGGGGGTGGACATTCAGTACTTC. This sequence encodes CASSPGQGVDIQYF.

The V and J genes are TRBV9 and TRBJ2-3, with D possibly called TRBD1 or TRBD2 (5 bases each). The CDR3 has 15 residues. Germline V CDR1 and CDR2: SGDLS, YYNGEE. Trimming removed 4 bases at V and 0 bases at J, with 12 bases between. The CDR3 loop is CASSYKGTSTDTQYF. The CDR3 DNA reads TGTGCCAGCAGCTATAAGGGGACGAGCACAGATACGCAGTATTTT. Combining the CDR3 with reference TRBV9 and TRBJ2-3 gives the whole variable domain DSGVTQTPKHLITATGQRVTLRCSPRSGDLSVYWYQQSLDQGLQFLIQYYNGEERAKGNILERFSAQQFPDLHSELNLSSLELGDSALYFCASSYKGTSTDTQYFGPGTRLTVL.

The chain employs TRBV6-6 and TRBJ2-4; 8 nucleotides match TRBD1. Germline CDR1 reads MNHNY; CDR2 reads SVGAGI (reference sequence). CDR3 length: 13 residues. The V gene end was trimmed by 7 bases and the J gene end by 6 bases; junction bases not matched to a gene: 5. The CDR3: CASTRDRLNIQYF. The CDR3, as DNA: TGTGCCAGCACCAGGGACAGGTTAAACATTCAGTACTTC.

The chain recombines TRBV29-1 with TRBJ2-1, with D tentatively TRBD2 (5 bases). With 8 bases removed from V and 7 bases from J, the gap between germline ends came to 9 bases. This CDR3 comprises 10 residues. Germline values: CDR1 SQVTM, CDR2 ANQGSEA. CDR3 sequence reads: CSSDSNEQFF. CDR3 bases: TGCAGCTCGGACTCGAATGAGCAGTTCTTC.

This clone appeared a few times. The J gene is TRBJ2-2, the V gene TRBV10-3, with a possible D match to TRBD1 (6 bases). V was cut by 5 bases and J by 1 base, with 11 bases left in between. From germline, CDR1 is ENHRY and CDR2 SYGVKD. There are 15 residues in the CDR3. Here the CDR3 DNA reads TGTGCCATCAGTAGACTGACAGGGAACACCGGGGAGCTGTTTTTT. Translated, it gives CAISRLTGNTGELFF.

The chain joins TRBV15 to TRBJ1-4, with D possibly being TRBD1 (6 bases). The CDR3 is made up of 15 amino acids. Looked up from germline, CDR1 is LNHNV and CDR2 is YYDKDF (reference sequence). V lost 0 bases and J 4 bases, leaving 9 bases between the germline ends. CDR3 residues: CATSREGGGNEKLFF. The CDR3 DNA is TGTGCCACCAGCAGAGAAGGGGGAGGTAATGAAAAACTGTTTTTT.

In nucleotides, the CDR3 is TGTGCCAGCAGCTTAGCCAGAGAGGGCGCACCCCTCCACTTT. It encodes CASSLAREGAPLHF. The rearrangement joins TRBV7-6 to TRBJ1-6; D gene unclear. The CDR3 runs to 14 residues. V was pared by 0 bases and J by 11 bases, with 11 bases between. The germline CDR1 and CDR2 sequences are SGHVS and FNYEAQ.

This chain joins TRBV27 and TRBJ1-5, with TRBD1 matching over 8 bases. V lost 4 bases and J lost 6; bases outside the gene matches: 5. This CDR3 contains 14 residues. CDR1 and CDR2 (germline): MNHEY, SMNVEV (reference sequence). CDR3 protein: CASSSGQGTQPQHF. The CDR3 bases are TGTGCCAGCAGTTCAGGACAGGGAACTCAGCCCCAGCATTTT.

The rearrangement links TRBV6-4 to TRBJ2-1; perhaps D is TRBD1 or TRBD2 (5 bases each). Germline values: CDR1 MRHNA, CDR2 SNTAGT. Trimming stripped 5 bases from V and 3 bases from J, with 11 bases between. The CDR3 runs to 14 residues. CDR3 sequence (DNA): TGTGCCAGCAGTCCCCATGGGGGCTACAATGAGCAGTTCTTC. Translated, it gives CASSPHGGYNEQFF.

The chain has TRBV9 and TRBJ2-7; 8 bases are shared with TRBD2. Losses at the gene ends were 4 bases for V and 4 bases for J; bases not matched to a gene: 10. The CDR3 sequence is 15 residues long. CDR1 is SGDLS and CDR2 is YYNGEE in the germline V gene. The CDR3 sequence: CASSKQAGERYEQYF. The CDR3, as DNA: TGTGCCAGCAGCAAACAAGCGGGAGAGAGGTACGAGCAGTACTTC.

V is TRBV18 and J is TRBJ1-1; TRBD1 matches at 10 bases. CDR3 length equals 14 residues. The germline V gene has CDR1 KGHSH and CDR2 LQKENI. V lost 5 bases to trimming and J lost 5 bases; unmatched junction nucleotides: 5. The CDR3 DNA reads TGTGCCAGCTCAGTTGGACAGGGGGGAACTGAAGCTTTCTTT. This translates into CASSVGQGGTEAFF.

The genes are TRBV7-8 and TRBJ2-2; D is uncertain. Trimming took off 3 bases at V and 0 bases at J, with 14 bases between the two ends. In germline, CDR1 is SGHVS, CDR2 FQNEAQ. This CDR3 contains 17 residues. The CDR3 sequence: CASSFLTGGANTGELFF. CDR3 nucleotides: TGTGCCAGCAGCTTCCTGACGGGCGGTGCGAACACCGGGGAGCTGTTTTTT.

The chain uses TRBV7-3 and TRBJ1-1, with 7 positions matching TRBD1. The germline gives CDR1 SGHTA, CDR2 FQGTGA. The V segment lost 5 bases and the J segment 0 bases; nucleotides outside the gene matches: 6. The CDR3 sequence is 15 residues long. CDR3 sequence: CASSGRQGMNTEAFF. The CDR3 nucleotides are TGTGCCAGCAGCGGACGACAGGGCATGAACACTGAAGCTTTCTTT. The whole variable domain, filled in from reference TRBV7-3 and TRBJ1-1, reads GAGVSQTPSNKVTEKGKYVELRCDPISGHTALYWYRQSLGQGPEFLIYFQGTGAADDSGLPNDRFFAVRPEGSVSTLKIQRTERGDSAVYLCASSGRQGMNTEAFFGQGTRLTVV.

The chain joins TRBV20-1 to TRBJ2-1; 7 positions match TRBD2. The junction had 7 bases not matched to a gene; V was cut back by 3 bases and J by 2 bases. The CDR3 extends over 15 amino acids. The germline gives CDR1 DFQATT, CDR2 SNEGSKA (reference sequence). The CDR3, as DNA: TGCAGTGCTAGTGGGGAGGCGGGGGCCTACAATGAGCAGTTCTTC. It translates to CSASGEAGAYNEQFF.

This clone turned up a few times. The chain has TRBV30 and TRBJ1-1; D gene ambiguous. Germline V gene lookup returns CDR1 GTSNPN and CDR2 SVGIG (reference sequence). The ends were cut back, 4 bases at V and 2 bases at J, with 11 bases in the middle. CDR3 length: 13 residues. CDR3 nucleotides: TGTGCCTGGACCCGGGCACCTAACACTGAAGCTTTCTTT. This translates into CAWTRAPNTEAFF.

J is TRBJ1-2 and V is TRBV6-4; D is unclear. Trimming pared 5 bases from V and 4 bases from J, leaving 17 bases between. The V gene's germline CDR1 is MRHNA and CDR2 SNTAGT. CDR3 size: 15 residues. The chain's CDR3 is CASSSRASDAYGYTF. The DNA of the CDR3 is TGTGCCAGCAGTTCTCGGGCGTCGGACGCCTATGGCTACACCTTC.

The chain joins TRBV19 to TRBJ2-1; tentatively, D is TRBD1 (6 bases). Germline CDR1 and CDR2: LNHDA and SQIVND (reference sequence). V was shortened by 4 bases and J by 10 bases, with 23 bases between the two germline ends. This CDR3 has 16 residues. CDR3 DNA: TGTGCCAGTAGTACTCAGACAGGCCGAGTTGGTTACGAGCAGTTCTTC. Residues: CASSTQTGRVGYEQFF.

The chain carries TRBV6-5 and TRBJ2-7; perhaps D is TRBD1 or TRBD2 (5 bases each). Germline CDR1 reads MNHEY; CDR2 reads SVGAGI. The germline V and J ends were trimmed by 6 bases and 0 bases, with 15 bases remaining between them. This CDR3 spans 15 amino acids. The CDR3 DNA is TGTGCCAGCAGCCAGGGCAGGGCGGGCTCCTACGAGCAGTACTTC. This encodes CASSQGRAGSYEQYF.

CDR3 amino acids: CAISGEGGFRGNQPQHF. In DNA, the CDR3 is TGTGCCATCAGTGGCGAGGGGGGATTTCGTGGCAATCAGCCCCAGCATTTT. V gene TRBV10-3 combines with J gene TRBJ1-5, with D possibly TRBD1 on 6 matching bases. Germline lookup yields CDR1 ENHRY and CDR2 SYGVKD. V lost 4 bases and J 2 bases, leaving 18 bases between the germline ends. The CDR3 has 17 residues.

The V and J genes are TRBV7-2 and TRBJ2-1; 7 bases fit TRBD2. CDR3 length: 15 amino acids. CDR1 is SGHTA, CDR2 FQGNSA, per germline. Trimming at V came to 8 bases and at J to 7 bases, leaving 14 bases not matched to a gene. CDR3: CASEKGLAGRNEQFF. CDR3 nucleotides: TGTGCCAGCGAGAAGGGGTTGGCCGGGAGGAATGAGCAGTTCTTC.

The rearrangement uses TRBV7-2 and TRBJ2-1; TRBD2 aligns across 7 bases. Trimming cost V 2 bases and J 0 bases; bases outside gene matches: 10. Per germline, CDR1 SGHTA and CDR2 FQGNSA. The CDR3 length is 18 residues. CDR3 sequence (DNA): TGTGCCAGCAGCTTAAATTCTATAGGACTAGTCTCCTACAATGAGCAGTTCTTC. Amino acid sequence: CASSLNSIGLVSYNEQFF.

The V call is TRBV3-1 (or the pseudogene TRBV3-2), the J call TRBJ1-3; TRBD1 matches at 7 bases. Germline V gene sequence: CDR1 LGHDT, CDR2 YNNKEL (reference sequence). The CDR3 loop spans 14 amino acids. V trimming: 4 bases; J trimming: 2 bases; junction bases outside the gene matches: 2. DNA for the CDR3: TGTGCCAGCAGCCTGACAGGGACTGGAAACACCATATATTTT. Translating it yields CASSLTGTGNTIYF.

This rearrangement joins TRBV7-9 to TRBJ2-3, with 8 nucleotides matching TRBD1. The V segment lost 3 bases and the J segment 4 bases; nucleotides outside the gene matches: 6. CDR3 length equals 15 residues. In germline, CDR1 is SEHNR, CDR2 FQNEAQ (reference sequence). The CDR3 nucleotides read TGTGCCAGCAGCTTCTGGACAGGGCAAGCAGATACGCAGTATTTT. This encodes CASSFWTGQADTQYF.

This chain links TRBV5-6 with TRBJ2-5; 9 bases line up with TRBD2. Germline V gene lookup returns CDR1 SGHDT and CDR2 YYEEEE. CDR3 length: 18 amino acids. The ends lost 3 bases at V and 6 bases at J; junction bases unmatched: 18. CDR3 sequence (DNA): TGTGCCAGCAGCTCTTGGAGGGTTAGTAGCGGGAGTGCGCAGACCCAGTACTTC. It yields the protein CASSSWRVSSGSAQTQYF.

The chain has TRBV7-2 and TRBJ1-6; unclear D gene. The V gene lost 3 bases and the J gene lost 8 bases, with 11 bases spanning the gap. The CDR3 length is 14 residues. Germline V lookup: CDR1 SGHTA, CDR2 FQGNSA. The CDR3 protein is CASSFPGAYSPLHF. CDR3 in DNA: TGTGCCAGCAGCTTTCCAGGCGCTTATTCACCCCTCCACTTT.

The chain joins TRBV28 to TRBJ2-7; TRBD1 is a possible D gene (5 bases). In germline, CDR1 is MDHEN, CDR2 SYDVKM. The germline V and J ends were trimmed by 5 bases and 2 bases, with 13 bases remaining between them. The length of the CDR3 is 14 residues. CDR3 nucleotide sequence: TGTGCCAGCAGTGGCCATTCAGGGACCTACGAGCAGTACTTC. Protein: CASSGHSGTYEQYF. Filled out from reference TRBV28 and TRBJ2-7, the complete variable domain reads DVKVTQSSRYLVKRTGEKVFLECVQDMDHENMFWYRQDPGLGLRLIYFSYDVKMKEKGDIPEGYSVSREKKERFSLILESASTNQTSMYLCASSGHSGTYEQYFGPGTRLTVT.